Presented here are 32 T cell receptor beta chains from one specimen sequenced in a study of T cell responses to AZD1222 COVID-19 vaccine. The data were produced by immunoSEQ multiplex PCR, yet TCRdb's version contains in-frame clones alone and is incomplete. Here the sample spans under 150,000 clones, 80% to 95% being singletons. The sequences come from peripheral blood, collected on day 0 of AZD1222 vaccination. The receptors were gathered from an adult in good health.

The chain uses TRBV14 and TRBJ2-1; 10 bases fit TRBD1. V trimming: 4 bases; J trimming: 3 bases; junction bases outside the gene matches: 3. Germline CDR1 SGHDN, CDR2 FVKESK. The CDR3 runs to 15 residues. The CDR3 reads CASSPRTGGYNEQFF. DNA for the CDR3: TGTGCCAGCAGCCCTAGGACAGGGGGCTACAATGAGCAGTTCTTC.

This clone has a single count. The chain is built from TRBV6-2 or TRBV6-3 and TRBJ1-5; TRBD1 matches at 7 bases. CDR1 is MNHEY, CDR2 SVGEGT, per germline. This CDR3 has 13 amino acids. Germline trimming cut 5 bases from V and 7 bases from J; bases unmatched to any gene: 5. The CDR3 DNA is TGTGCCAGCAGTCGTTCCAGGGGGCAGCCCCAGCATTTT. It is translated as CASSRSRGQPQHF.

The chain recombines TRBV28 with TRBJ2-3; 13 bases match TRBD2. V shed 6 bases, J shed 5 bases, and the junction held 8 bases outside the gene matches. The CDR3 sequence is 16 residues long. Germline CDR1 reads MDHEN; CDR2 reads SYDVKM. As DNA, the CDR3 is TGTGCCAGCAGCCAACTAGCGGGAGGGTATCAAGATACGCAGTATTTT. Its protein is CASSQLAGGYQDTQYF.

The J gene is TRBJ2-3, the V gene TRBV7-8; no definite D call. The CDR3 is made up of 15 amino acids. The germline CDR1 and CDR2 sequences are SGHVS and FQNEAQ. Trimming took 1 base from V and 6 from J, leaving 14 bases between them. Here the CDR3 DNA reads TGTGCCAGCAGCTTAGGCAGGCTTGGTATCGATACGCAGTATTTT. Its translation: CASSLGRLGIDTQYF.

This clone was observed a handful of times. The J gene is TRBJ2-1, the V gene TRBV5-4; the D gene is possibly TRBD2 (5 bases). V lost 5 bases to trimming and J lost 0 bases, with 15 bases between them. CDR1 SGHNT and CDR2 YYREEE come from the germline V gene (reference sequence). CDR3 length: 16 residues. The CDR3 region has the DNA TGTGCCAGCAGACCAATGACGGGGAGCTCCTACAATGAGCAGTTCTTC. Translation gives CASRPMTGSSYNEQFF.

J is TRBJ1-6 and V is TRBV19, with TRBD1 matching 8 bases. Germline lookup yields CDR1 LNHDA and CDR2 SQIVND (reference sequence). J gave up 8 bases and V 5 bases, and 5 bases lay outside the gene matches. The CDR3 consists of 14 residues. The CDR3 sequence is CASSGTGGDSPLHF. The CDR3 DNA sequence: TGTGCCAGTAGTGGGACAGGTGGGGATTCACCCCTCCACTTT.

This sequence joins TRBV7-2 and TRBJ2-1, with D tentatively TRBD2 (6 bases). The CDR3 runs to 15 residues. The V end was cut by 5 bases, the J end by 2 bases, with 13 bases between. Germline V gene sequence: CDR1 SGHTA, CDR2 FQGNSA. The DNA of the CDR3 is TGTGCCAGCAGCCCCCGGGGCGGGACCTACAATGAGCAGTTCTTC. Translating it yields CASSPRGGTYNEQFF.

The chain couples TRBV7-9 to TRBJ2-7; 11 bases are shared with TRBD2. This CDR3 contains 14 residues. From germline, CDR1 is SEHNR and CDR2 FQNEAQ (reference sequence). The trim removed 6 bases at V and 4 bases at J, leaving 5 bases unmatched. The CDR3 here is CASSSSGRTYEQYF. The DNA of the CDR3 is TGTGCCAGCAGTTCTAGCGGGAGGACTTACGAGCAGTACTTC.

This chain uses TRBV19 with TRBJ1-5; D may be TRBD1 (6 bases). Deletions cut 6 bases from V and 2 bases from J, with 8 bases between. CDR1 and CDR2 from the germline V gene are LNHDA and SQIVND (reference sequence). The CDR3 is 13 amino acids. This CDR3 reads CASRRQGNQPQHF. CDR3 bases: TGTGCCAGTAGACGACAGGGCAATCAGCCCCAGCATTTT.

The count of this clone is one. V and J are TRBV5-1 and TRBJ2-1; TRBD1 agrees at 8 bases. The CDR3 has 14 amino acids. J lost 6 bases, V lost 2 bases, and 4 bases had no gene match. Germline assignment: CDR1 SGHRS and CDR2 YFSETQ. CDR3 bases: TGCGCCAGCAGCTTAAGGACAGGGAGCAATGAGCAGTTCTTC. It yields the protein CASSLRTGSNEQFF. The full variable domain, completed using reference TRBV5-1 and TRBJ2-1, is KAGVTQTPRYLIKTRGQQVTLSCSPISGHRSVSWYQQTPGQGLQFLFEYFSETQRNKGNFPGRFSGRQFSNSRSEMNVSTLELGDSALYLCASSLRTGSNEQFFGPGTRLTVL.

This rearrangement joins TRBV24-1 to TRBJ1-1; D remains ambiguous. The ends were cut back, 7 bases at V and 0 bases at J, with 8 bases in the middle. The germline V gene has CDR1 KGHDR and CDR2 SFDVKD. This CDR3 spans 13 amino acids. The CDR3 loop reads CATSTSLNTEAFF. The CDR3 nucleotides read TGTGCCACCAGCACCTCCCTGAACACTGAAGCTTTCTTT.

The V and J genes are TRBV4-3 and TRBJ2-4; 11 bases are shared with TRBD2. Trimming at V came to 0 bases and at J to 6 bases, leaving 1 base not matched to a gene. CDR1 is LGHNA, CDR2 YSLEER, per germline. The CDR3 has 15 residues. CDR3 region: CASSQEGLAGNIQYF. The CDR3 DNA reads as TGCGCCAGCAGCCAAGAAGGACTAGCGGGAAACATTCAGTACTTC.

The chain recombines TRBV3-1 (or the pseudogene TRBV3-2) with TRBJ2-1; 9 bases map to TRBD2. The CDR3 spans 15 residues. Trimming took 5 bases from V and 8 from J; bases not matched to a gene: 10. The germline V gene has CDR1 LGHDT and CDR2 YNNKEL (reference sequence). CDR3 DNA sequence: TGTGCCAGCAGCGAAAGCGGGAGGCCCCAATATGAGCAGTTCTTC. It specifies CASSESGRPQYEQFF.

The chain links TRBV15 to TRBJ1-1; D is unresolved. The CDR3 length is 19 residues. Trimming removed 1 base from V and 0 bases from J, with 21 bases in between. Per germline, CDR1 LNHNV and CDR2 YYDKDF (reference sequence). The CDR3 reads CATSRVSVTAWEMNTEAFF. The DNA for the CDR3 is TGTGCCACCAGCAGAGTGTCCGTAACGGCGTGGGAGATGAACACTGAAGCTTTCTTT. The whole variable domain, remainder taken from reference TRBV15 and TRBJ1-1, is DAMVIQNPRYQVTQFGKPVTLSCSQTLNHNVMYWYQQKSSQAPKLLFHYYDKDFNNEADTPDNFQSRRPNTSFCFLDIRSPGLGDTAMYLCATSRVSVTAWEMNTEAFFGQGTRLTVV.

This chain connects TRBV24-1 to TRBJ2-2, with D maybe TRBD2 (5 bases). Trimming removed 5 bases at V and 4 bases at J, with 7 bases between. The CDR3 runs 13 residues. In germline, CDR1 is KGHDR, CDR2 SFDVKD. This CDR3 reads CATSGLSTGELFF. The CDR3, as DNA: TGTGCCACCAGTGGACTAAGCACCGGGGAGCTGTTTTTT.

The gene calls are TRBV7-9 and TRBJ1-4; weak D call: TRBD1 (5 bases). Trimming removed 5 bases from V and 3 bases from J, with 10 bases in between. The CDR3 is 14 residues long. CDR1 SEHNR and CDR2 FQNEAQ come from the germline V gene (reference sequence). CDR3 residues: CASSRGSANEKLFF. The CDR3 DNA follows: TGTGCCAGCAGCCGGGGGTCGGCTAATGAAAAACTGTTTTTT.

This chain joins TRBV18 and TRBJ1-5; no definite D call. Trimming cost V 2 bases and J 0 bases, with 8 bases left between them. The length of the CDR3 is 15 residues. CDR1 KGHSH and CDR2 LQKENI come from the germline V gene. This chain's CDR3 is CASSPGQASNQPQHF. The CDR3 coding sequence is TGTGCCAGCTCACCAGGGCAGGCTAGCAATCAGCCCCAGCATTTT. The entire variable domain, with the rest obtained from reference TRBV18 and TRBJ1-5, is as follows: NAGVMQNPRHLVRRRGQEARLRCSPMKGHSHVYWYRQLPEEGLKFMVYLQKENIIDESGMPKERFSAEFPKEGPSILRIQQVVRGDSAAYFCASSPGQASNQPQHFGDGTRLSIL.

This sequence joins TRBV19 and TRBJ1-2; 9 nucleotides line up with TRBD1. Germline CDR1 is LNHDA and CDR2 is SQIVND (reference sequence). This CDR3 is built from 15 residues. V was pared by 2 bases and J by 4 bases, with 5 bases of the junction left unmatched. This chain's CDR3 is CASSISSDRGYGYTF. Written as DNA, the CDR3 is TGTGCCAGTAGTATATCCTCGGACAGGGGCTATGGCTACACCTTC.

This chain uses TRBV27 with TRBJ2-5; 9 bases are a match to TRBD1. Looked up from germline, CDR1 is MNHEY and CDR2 is SMNVEV (reference sequence). The J segment lost 2 bases and the V segment lost 5 bases, leaving 3 bases of the junction unmatched. The CDR3 extends over 14 amino acids. The CDR3 DNA reads TGTGCCAGCAGTCGACAGGGGGAGCAAGAGACCCAGTACTTC. Protein sequence: CASSRQGEQETQYF.

V and J are TRBV30 and TRBJ2-3; 10 positions match TRBD2. CDR1 is GTSNPN and CDR2 is SVGIG in the germline V gene (reference sequence). The J segment lost 4 bases and the V segment lost 0 bases, leaving 10 bases of the junction unmatched. This CDR3 spans 17 amino acids. DNA for the CDR3: TGTGCCTGGAGTGTACTGGCGGCGCTAGCGGGGGCAGATACGCAGTATTTT. As protein: CAWSVLAALAGADTQYF.

Remarks on this clone: At one boundary the junction diverges from the germline segment, which might be a read error. V gene TRBV30 combines with J gene TRBJ2-5; 12 bases are a match to TRBD2. Looked up from germline, CDR1 is GTSNPN and CDR2 is SVGIG (reference sequence). The CDR3 runs 13 residues. DNA of the CDR3: TGTACCTGGAGACTAGCGGGAGTGGAGACCCAGTACTTC. Amino acid sequence: CTWRLAGVETQYF.

The gene calls are TRBV19 and TRBJ1-3; possibly TRBD1 for D (5 bases). Germline CDR1 is LNHDA and CDR2 is SQIVND (reference sequence). Trimming pared 7 bases from V and 2 bases from J, leaving 12 bases between. This CDR3 is built from 14 residues. CDR3: CASKVSGTGNTIYF. CDR3 nucleotides: TGTGCCAGTAAGGTGTCAGGGACTGGAAACACCATATATTTT.

The chain joins TRBV19 to TRBJ1-1; TRBD1 matches 8 bases. Germline-derived CDR1 and CDR2 are LNHDA and SQIVND (reference sequence). V lost 5 bases to trimming and J lost 1 base; unmatched junction nucleotides: 3. The CDR3 covers 14 residues. The CDR3 protein is CASSLQGGNTEAFF. In nucleotides, the CDR3 is TGTGCCAGTAGTTTACAGGGGGGGAACACTGAAGCTTTCTTT.

J is TRBJ2-3 and V is TRBV12-3 or TRBV12-4; D gene uncertain. Trimming took 4 bases from V and 5 from J, leaving 4 bases between them. CDR3 length: 11 residues. The CDR3 reads CASSYRDTQYF. CDR3 bases: TGTGCCAGCAGTTACAGAGATACGCAGTATTTT.

The V and J genes are TRBV7-2 and TRBJ1-3, with TRBD1 as a possible D gene (5 bases). The germline gives CDR1 SGHTA, CDR2 FQGNSA. This CDR3 contains 15 residues. V was cut by 5 bases and J by 2 bases, with 13 bases left in between. The chain's CDR3 is CASSPALGAGNTIYF. The CDR3, as DNA: TGTGCCAGCAGCCCGGCACTGGGGGCTGGAAACACCATATATTTT.

The rearrangement uses TRBV7-2 and TRBJ1-2, with D possibly TRBD1 on 5 matching bases. Germline V lookup: CDR1 SGHTA, CDR2 FQGNSA. CDR3 length equals 15 residues. Trimming removed 1 base from V and 7 bases from J, with 16 bases in between. The CDR3 coding sequence is TGTGCCAGCAGCTTAGTAGTGTCAGGGATGGTTGGCTACACCTTC. Protein: CASSLVVSGMVGYTF.

The chain couples TRBV3-1 (or the pseudogene TRBV3-2) to TRBJ1-1; 7 positions agree with TRBD1. Unmatched junction bases numbered 6, after V lost 0 bases and J lost 2 bases. Germline CDR1 reads LGHDT; CDR2 reads YNNKEL (reference sequence). CDR3 size: 16 residues. CDR3 in amino acids: CASSQDRLGGNTEAFF. Here the CDR3 DNA reads TGTGCCAGCAGCCAAGATCGGTTAGGGGGCAACACTGAAGCTTTCTTT.

J is TRBJ2-1 and V is TRBV28; 7 bases agree with TRBD2. V shed 10 bases and J 0 bases; nucleotides not matched to a gene: 9. CDR1 is MDHEN, CDR2 SYDVKM, per germline. This CDR3 has 15 amino acids. CDR3: CATGGGANSYNEQFF. The DNA for the CDR3 is TGTGCCACCGGGGGAGGGGCGAACTCCTACAATGAGCAGTTCTTC.

The chain recombines TRBV19 with TRBJ2-1; possibly TRBD1 or TRBD2 for D (6 bases each). Per germline, CDR1 LNHDA and CDR2 SQIVND (reference sequence). Trimming stripped 2 bases from V and 7 bases from J, with 18 bases between. The CDR3 contains 16 residues. CDR3 nucleotide sequence: TGTGCCAGTAGTATACCGTCAAGGGGGGCGGGGAATGAGCAGTTCTTC. Translating gives CASSIPSRGAGNEQFF.

The V and J genes are TRBV5-1 and TRBJ2-2; D remains ambiguous. CDR1 and CDR2 from the germline V gene are SGHRS and YFSETQ. The V and J ends lost 0 bases and 9 bases respectively, with 6 bases between them. The CDR3 sequence is 12 residues long. The CDR3 reads CASSLEDRELFF. CDR3 DNA: TGCGCCAGCAGCTTGGAAGACCGGGAGCTGTTTTTT.

The J gene is TRBJ2-1, the V gene TRBV19, with a possible D match to TRBD2 (5 bases). The length of the CDR3 is 17 residues. From germline, CDR1 is LNHDA and CDR2 SQIVND (reference sequence). Trimming cost V 2 bases and J 4 bases, with 18 bases left between them. The CDR3 nucleotides are TGTGCCAGTAGTATACTGATCCAGGAGGCTGGTTACAATGAGCAGTTCTTC. This translates into CASSILIQEAGYNEQFF. Full variable domain (remainder filled in from reference TRBV19 and TRBJ2-1): DGGITQSPKYLFRKEGQNVTLSCEQNLNHDAMYWYRQDPGQGLRLIYYSQIVNDFQKGDIAEGYSVSREKKESFPLTVTSAQKNPTAFYLCASSILIQEAGYNEQFFGPGTRLTVL.

The chain has TRBV6-1 and TRBJ1-5; 8 bases align to TRBD1. The CDR3 contains 15 residues. The V gene end was trimmed by 2 bases and the J gene end by 2 bases; junction bases not matched to a gene: 2. The germline V gene has CDR1 MNHNS and CDR2 SASEGT. CDR3: CASSEQGQGNQPQHF. In DNA form, the CDR3 reads TGTGCCAGCAGTGAACAGGGACAGGGCAATCAGCCCCAGCATTTT.